The source of this TCR beta chain is a study of shared clonotypes between healthy human individuals. Deep was the level used in running the assay. Assay: immunoSEQ multiplex PCR; the TCRdb copy retains only in-frame clones and omits some. This sample has a few hundred thousand clones, with 79% found just once. V shed 7 bases and J 4 bases; nucleotides not matched to a gene: 8. Germline-derived CDR1 and CDR2 are GTSNPN and SVGIG (reference sequence). The CDR3 has 13 residues. What was sequenced was PBMCs. This sequence originates from a woman in her thirties or forties in good health. Some clones in this sample may be carry-over from other donors' samples. The V gene is TRBV30, the J gene TRBJ1-1; TRBD1 matches 8 bases. The CDR3 nucleotides read TGTGCCTTAAACAGGGACAGGTCCACTGAAGCTTTCTTT. Protein: CALNRDRSTEAFF. Full variable domain (remainder filled in from reference TRBV30 and TRBJ1-1): SQTIHQWPATLVQPVGSPLSLECTVEGTSNPNLYWYRQAAGRGLQLLFYSVGIGQISSEVPQNLSASRPQDRQFILSSKKLLLSDSGFYLCALNRDRSTEAFFGQGTRLTVV.